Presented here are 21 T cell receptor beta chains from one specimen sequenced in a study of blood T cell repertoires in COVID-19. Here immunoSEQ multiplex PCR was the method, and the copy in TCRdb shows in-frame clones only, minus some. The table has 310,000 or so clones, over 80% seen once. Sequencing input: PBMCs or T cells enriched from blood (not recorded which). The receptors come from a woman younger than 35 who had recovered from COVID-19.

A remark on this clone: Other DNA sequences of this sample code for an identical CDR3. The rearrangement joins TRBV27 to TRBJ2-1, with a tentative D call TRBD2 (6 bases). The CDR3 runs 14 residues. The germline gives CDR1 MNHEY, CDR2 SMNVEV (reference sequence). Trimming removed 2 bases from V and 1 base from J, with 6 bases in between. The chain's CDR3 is CASSLGGSYNEQFF. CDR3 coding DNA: TGTGCCAGCAGTTTAGGGGGGTCCTACAATGAGCAGTTCTTC.

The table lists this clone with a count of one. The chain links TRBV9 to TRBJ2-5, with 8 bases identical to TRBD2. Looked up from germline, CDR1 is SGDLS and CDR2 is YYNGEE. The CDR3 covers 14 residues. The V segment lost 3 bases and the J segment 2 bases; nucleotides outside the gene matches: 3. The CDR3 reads CASSAGLAQETQYF. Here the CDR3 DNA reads TGTGCCAGCAGCGCCGGACTAGCACAAGAGACCCAGTACTTC.

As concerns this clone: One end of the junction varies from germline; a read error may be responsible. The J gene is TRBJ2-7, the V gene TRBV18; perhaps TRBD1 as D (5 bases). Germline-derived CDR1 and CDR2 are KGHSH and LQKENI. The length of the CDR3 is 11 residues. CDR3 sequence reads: CASSRPGHKSF. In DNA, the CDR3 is TGTGCCAGCTCACGGCCAGGGCACAAAAGCTTC.

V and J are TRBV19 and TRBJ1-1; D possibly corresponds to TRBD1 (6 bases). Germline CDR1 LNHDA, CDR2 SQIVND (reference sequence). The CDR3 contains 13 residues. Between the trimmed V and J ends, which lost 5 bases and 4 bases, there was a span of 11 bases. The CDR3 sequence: CASSVGGGTEAFF. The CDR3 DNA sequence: TGTGCCAGTAGTGTAGGGGGAGGCACTGAAGCTTTCTTT.

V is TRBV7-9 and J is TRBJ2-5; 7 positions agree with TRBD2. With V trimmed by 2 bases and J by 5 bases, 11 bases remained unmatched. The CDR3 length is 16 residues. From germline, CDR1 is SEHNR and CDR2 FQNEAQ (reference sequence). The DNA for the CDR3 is TGTGCCAGCAGCTTAAGTGTGGGAGGGGTTTCGGAGACCCAGTACTTC. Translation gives CASSLSVGGVSETQYF.

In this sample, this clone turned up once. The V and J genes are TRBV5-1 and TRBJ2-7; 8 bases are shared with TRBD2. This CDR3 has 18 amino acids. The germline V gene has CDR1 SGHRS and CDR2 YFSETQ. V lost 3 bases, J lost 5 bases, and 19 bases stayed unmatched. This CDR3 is CASSSVGAFPGGSNEQYF. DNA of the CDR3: TGCGCCAGCAGCTCGGTGGGGGCCTTTCCGGGAGGGAGCAACGAGCAGTACTTC.

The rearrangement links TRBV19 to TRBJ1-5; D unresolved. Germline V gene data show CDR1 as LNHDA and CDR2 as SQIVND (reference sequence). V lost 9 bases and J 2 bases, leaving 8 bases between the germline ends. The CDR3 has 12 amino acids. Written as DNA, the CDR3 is TGTGCCAGCGCCCAGGGCAATCAGCCCCAGCATTTT. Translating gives CASAQGNQPQHF.

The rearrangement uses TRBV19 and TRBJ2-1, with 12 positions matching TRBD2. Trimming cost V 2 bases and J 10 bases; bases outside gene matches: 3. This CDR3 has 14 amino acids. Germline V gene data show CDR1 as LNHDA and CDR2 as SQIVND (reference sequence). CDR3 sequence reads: CASSIRLAGVEQFF. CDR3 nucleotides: TGTGCCAGTAGTATACGACTAGCGGGAGTCGAGCAGTTCTTC.

DNA for the CDR3: TGTGCCAGCAGCCTGCCTGGACAGGGAGCAAGGGCGCGCTATTTT. It yields the protein CASSLPGQGARARYF. The chain is built from TRBV11-2 and TRBJ2-3; TRBD1 matches 8 bases. The CDR3 sequence is 15 residues long. The junction had 19 bases not matched to a gene; V was cut back by 5 bases and J by 15 bases. The V gene's germline CDR1 is SGHAT and CDR2 FQNNGV.

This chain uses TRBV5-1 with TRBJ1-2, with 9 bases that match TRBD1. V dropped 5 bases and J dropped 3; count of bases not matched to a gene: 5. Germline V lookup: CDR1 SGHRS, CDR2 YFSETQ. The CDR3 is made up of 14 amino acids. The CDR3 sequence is CASRQTGGDYGYTF. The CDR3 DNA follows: TGCGCCAGCAGACAAACAGGGGGCGACTATGGCTACACCTTC.

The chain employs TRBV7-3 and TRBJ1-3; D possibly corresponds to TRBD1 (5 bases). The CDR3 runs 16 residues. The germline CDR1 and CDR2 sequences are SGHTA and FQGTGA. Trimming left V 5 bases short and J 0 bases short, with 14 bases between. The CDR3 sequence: CASSPGPESSGNTIYF. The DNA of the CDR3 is TGTGCCAGCAGCCCAGGGCCGGAGAGCTCTGGAAACACCATATATTTT.

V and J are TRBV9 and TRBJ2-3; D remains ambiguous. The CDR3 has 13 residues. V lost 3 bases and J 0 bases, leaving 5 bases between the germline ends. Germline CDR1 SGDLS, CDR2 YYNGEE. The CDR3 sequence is CASSGASTDTQYF. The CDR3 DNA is TGTGCCAGCAGCGGCGCGAGCACAGATACGCAGTATTTT.

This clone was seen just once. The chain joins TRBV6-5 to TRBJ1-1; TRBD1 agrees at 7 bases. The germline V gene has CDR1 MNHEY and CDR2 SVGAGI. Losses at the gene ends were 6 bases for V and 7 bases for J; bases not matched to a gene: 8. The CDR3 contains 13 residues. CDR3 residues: CASSRYWDSEAFF. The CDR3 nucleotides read TGTGCCAGCAGCCGCTATTGGGACAGTGAAGCTTTCTTT.

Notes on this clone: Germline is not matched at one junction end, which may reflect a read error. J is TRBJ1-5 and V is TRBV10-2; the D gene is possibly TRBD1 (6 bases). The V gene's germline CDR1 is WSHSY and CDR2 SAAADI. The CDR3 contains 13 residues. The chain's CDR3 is CASTGGGNQPQHF. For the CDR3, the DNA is TGCGCCAGCACGGGGGGCGGCAACCAGCCCCAGCATTTT.

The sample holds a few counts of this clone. Here the CDR3 reads CASRLTGANTEAFF. Written as DNA, the CDR3 is TGTGCCAGCAGATTGACAGGGGCGAACACTGAAGCTTTCTTT. This rearrangement joins TRBV6-5 to TRBJ1-1; 8 bases agree with TRBD1. After removal of 6 bases from V and 1 base from J, the junction contained 4 bases not matched to a gene. The V gene's germline CDR1 is MNHEY and CDR2 SVGAGI. The length of the CDR3 is 14 residues.

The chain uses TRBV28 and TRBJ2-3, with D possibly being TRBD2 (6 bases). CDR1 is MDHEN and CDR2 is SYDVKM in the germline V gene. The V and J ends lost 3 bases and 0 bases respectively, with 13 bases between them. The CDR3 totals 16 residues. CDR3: CASSFRGLTSTDTQYF. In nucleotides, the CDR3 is TGTGCCAGCAGTTTTCGGGGACTTACAAGCACAGATACGCAGTATTTT.

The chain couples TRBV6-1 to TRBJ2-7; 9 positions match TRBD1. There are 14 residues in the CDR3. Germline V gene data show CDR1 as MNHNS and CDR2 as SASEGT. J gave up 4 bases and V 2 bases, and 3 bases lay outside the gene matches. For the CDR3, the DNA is TGTGCCAGCAGTGAAACAGGGGGCCGATACGAGCAGTACTTC. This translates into CASSETGGRYEQYF.

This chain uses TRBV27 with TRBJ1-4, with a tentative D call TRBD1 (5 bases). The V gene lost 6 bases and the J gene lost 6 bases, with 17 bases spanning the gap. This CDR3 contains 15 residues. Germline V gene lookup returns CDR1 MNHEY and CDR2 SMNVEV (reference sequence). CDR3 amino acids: CASSYGGGWDEKLFF. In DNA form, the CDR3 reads TGTGCCAGCAGCTACGGGGGGGGATGGGATGAAAAACTGTTTTTT.

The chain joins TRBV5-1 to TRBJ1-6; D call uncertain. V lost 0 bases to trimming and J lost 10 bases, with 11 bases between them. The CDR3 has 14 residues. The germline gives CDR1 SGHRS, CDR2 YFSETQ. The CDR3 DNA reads TGCGCCAGCAGCTTGGCTGGCAGAGGATCACCCCTCCACTTT. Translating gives CASSLAGRGSPLHF.

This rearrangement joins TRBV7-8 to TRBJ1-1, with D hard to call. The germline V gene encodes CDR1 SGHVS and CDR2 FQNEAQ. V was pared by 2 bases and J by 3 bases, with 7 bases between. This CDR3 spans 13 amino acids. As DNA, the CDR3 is TGTGCCAGCAGCTTACAGGAATACACTGAAGCTTTCTTT. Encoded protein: CASSLQEYTEAFF.

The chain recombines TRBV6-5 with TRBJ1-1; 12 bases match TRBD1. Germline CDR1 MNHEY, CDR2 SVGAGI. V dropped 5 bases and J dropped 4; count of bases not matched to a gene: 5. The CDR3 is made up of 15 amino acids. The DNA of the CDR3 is TGTGCCAGCAGTCGGGGGGGACAGGGGGCCACTGAAGCTTTCTTT. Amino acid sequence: CASSRGGQGATEAFF.